The T cell receptor (beta chain) under discussion was sequenced for a study of cytomegalovirus exposure and HLA in healthy donors. Study conclusions and caveats: Common viral pathogens (according to a later analysis) appeared linked to several of the most significant clusters. In vitro work confirmed that three CMV-associated chains recognize CMV antigens.

From germline, CDR1 is KGHSH and CDR2 LQKENI. CDR3 size: 15 residues. The V segment lost 0 bases and the J segment 4 bases; nucleotides outside the gene matches: 3. Concerning this clone: Its antigen remains unidentified.

The primer mix had 60 Vbeta and 13 Jbeta primers. Authors' data handling: In a later analysis, 8.5 million to 14 million of tens of millions of unique beta chains occurred in at least two donors. Libraries were prepared by immunoSEQ multiplex PCR; TCRdb keeps only in-frame clonotypes and omits some of them. Clone size and the V and J calls come from that table; the DNA yielded D and trimming. The sample shows approximately 130,000 clones, 76% of them seen only once. The TCR comes from a female donor in good health and CMV-seropositive. Sequencing used PBMCs. The chain couples TRBV18 to TRBJ2-5; the match to TRBD1 covers 9 bases. The CDR3 sequence: CASSPPPGQGETQYF. In DNA, the CDR3 is TGTGCCAGCTCACCACCGCCGGGACAGGGAGAGACCCAGTACTTC.